Described below is a single T cell receptor (beta chain) sequence and its context. Its antigen is undetermined. This entry is derived from a study of long-term antiretroviral therapy in people with HIV. Study-wide background: In the earliest collections, sampling predates the 2015 immediate-ART recommendation by about a decade. Study results and limitations: Relative to transplant donor controls, diversity remained lower despite increasing after ART.

Runs used v3.0 of the immunoSEQ assay and were done at survey level. The protocol was immunoSEQ multiplex PCR, while the TCRdb copy is restricted to in-frame clones and leaves out a portion. The sample yields about 24,000 clones, 70% to 85% seen once. The CDR3 sequence is 13 residues long. Trimming took off 7 bases at V and 4 bases at J, with 13 bases between the two ends. Germline-derived CDR1 and CDR2 are LNHDA and SQIVND (reference sequence). Each participant with HIV received care in the United States. The content of samples before DNA extraction was about 0.95-10 million cryopreserved PBMC. Sequenced material: unsorted PBMCs, taken 4.4 years after starting antiretroviral therapy. The rearrangement uses TRBV19 and TRBJ1-2; D remains unclear. This sequence originates from a man aged 25 to 45 with HIV. This chain's CDR3 is CASTTRIGYGYTF. CDR3 DNA sequence: TGTGCCAGTACTACCAGGATTGGCTATGGCTACACCTTC.